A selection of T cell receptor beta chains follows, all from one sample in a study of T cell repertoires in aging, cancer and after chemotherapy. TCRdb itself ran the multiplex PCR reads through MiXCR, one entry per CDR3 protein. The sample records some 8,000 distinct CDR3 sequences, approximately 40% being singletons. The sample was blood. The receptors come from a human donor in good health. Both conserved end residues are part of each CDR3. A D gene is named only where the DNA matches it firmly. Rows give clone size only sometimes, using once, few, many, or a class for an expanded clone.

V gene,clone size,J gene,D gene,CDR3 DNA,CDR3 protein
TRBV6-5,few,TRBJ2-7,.,TGTGCCAGCAGTTACTCGAGGCAGGGGTCTACGGAGCAGTACTTC,CASSYSRQGSTEQYF
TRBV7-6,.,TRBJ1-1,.,TGTGCCAGCAGCCTCGGACGGCTTAACACTGAAGCTTTCTTT,CASSLGRLNTEAFF
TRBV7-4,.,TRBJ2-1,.,TGTGCCAGCAGCATACAGGGCTACAATGAGCAGTTCTTC,CASSIQGYNEQFF
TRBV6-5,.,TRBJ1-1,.,TGTGCCAGCACTTCTGGTGAGGGGCTGGAAGCTTTCTTT,CASTSGEGLEAFF
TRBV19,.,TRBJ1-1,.,TGTGCCAGTAGTGTGACACTGAACACTGAAGCTTTCTTT,CASSVTLNTEAFF
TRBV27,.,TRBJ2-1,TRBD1,TGTGCCAGCAGTTTATCACAGGGGGCAGCGAGTAAGCAGTTCTTC,CASSLSQGAASKQFF
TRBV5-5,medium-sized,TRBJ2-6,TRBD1,TGTGCCAGCAGCTTGCAAGGACAGGGTGACGTCCTGACTTTC,CASSLQGQGDVLTF
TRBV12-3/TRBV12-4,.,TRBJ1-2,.,TGTGCCAGCAGCTTCGCCGAGTGGTATGGCTACACCTTC,CASSFAEWYGYTF
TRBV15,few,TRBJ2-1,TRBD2,TGTGCCACCAGCAGGACCTACCGCAGCGCTAGCGGGGACTACAATGAGCAGTTCTTC,CATSRTYRSASGDYNEQFF
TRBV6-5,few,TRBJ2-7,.,TGTGCCAGCTGTCAGATCGGAAGCTCCTACGAGCAGTACTTC,CASCQIGSSYEQYF
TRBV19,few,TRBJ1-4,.,TGTGCCAGTAGCCCTAAAAGGAACCGAGTGAATGAAAAACTGTTTTTT,CASSPKRNRVNEKLFF
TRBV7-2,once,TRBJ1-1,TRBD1,TGTGCCAGCAGCGCGCAACCTGGGACAGGCACTGAAGCTTTCTTT,CASSAQPGTGTEAFF
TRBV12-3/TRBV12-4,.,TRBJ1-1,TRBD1,TGTGCCAGCAGTCTTACCTTGGACAGGATGAACACTGAAGCTTTCTTT,CASSLTLDRMNTEAFF
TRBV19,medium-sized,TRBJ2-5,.,TGTGCCAGTAGTGCGGTCGAAGGGCTCCCAGAGACCCAGTACTTC,CASSAVEGLPETQYF
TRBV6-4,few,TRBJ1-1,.,TGTGCCAGCAGTGACTCGGGGCAGTCGAACACTGAAGCTTTCTTT,CASSDSGQSNTEAFF
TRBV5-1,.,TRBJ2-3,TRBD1,TGCGCCAGCAGCTTCGCCCGACAGGGCGGGACAGATACGCAGTATTTT,CASSFARQGGTDTQYF
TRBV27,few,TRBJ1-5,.,TGTGCCAGCAGAAATTTCAAGGGTCAGCCCCAGCATTTT,CASRNFKGQPQHF
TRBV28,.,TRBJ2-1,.,TGTGCCAGCAGTTCCTTACAGGAGAGCTCCTACAATGAGCAGTTCTTC,CASSSLQESSYNEQFF
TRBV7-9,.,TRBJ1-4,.,TGTGCCAGCAGCCAACAGGGTTGGGGTGAAAAACTGTTTTTT,CASSQQGWGEKLFF
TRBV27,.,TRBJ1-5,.,TGTGCCAGCACCCTAAGGAGGGGCCCTTATCCCCAGCATTTT,CASTLRRGPYPQHF
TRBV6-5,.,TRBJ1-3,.,TGTGCCAGCAGGGACGGCTTCTCTGGAAACACCATATATTTT,CASRDGFSGNTIYF
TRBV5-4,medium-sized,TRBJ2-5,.,TGTGCCAGCAGCTACCAAGAGACCCAGTACTTC,CASSYQETQYF
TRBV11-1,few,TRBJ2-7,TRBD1,TGTGCCAGCAGCGAGGGACAGGGAATTACCTACGAGCAGTACTTC,CASSEGQGITYEQYF
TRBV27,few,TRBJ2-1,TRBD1,TGTGCCAGCAGTGGACGGGACAGGGGTTCCTACAATGAGCAGTTCTTC,CASSGRDRGSYNEQFF
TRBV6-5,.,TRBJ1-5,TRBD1,TGTGCCAGCAGTCATCAGGCCACAGGGGCAAATCAGCCCCAGCATTTT,CASSHQATGANQPQHF
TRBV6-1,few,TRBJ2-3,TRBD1,TGTGCCAGCCTGAAGACAGGGGCCCAGGATACGCAGTATTTT,CASLKTGAQDTQYF
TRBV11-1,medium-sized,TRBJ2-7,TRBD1,TGTGCCAGCAGCCGACAGGGCTACGAGCAGTACTTC,CASSRQGYEQYF
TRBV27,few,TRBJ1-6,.,TGTGCCAGCAGTCTAGAACCTAATTCACCCCTCCACTTT,CASSLEPNSPLHF
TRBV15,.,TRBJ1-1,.,TGTGCCACCAGCAAGAGGGCTGGAACTGAAGCTTTCTTT,CATSKRAGTEAFF
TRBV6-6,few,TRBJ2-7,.,TGTGCCAGCAGTGGACTGTCGGGAGCCTACGAGCAGTACTTC,CASSGLSGAYEQYF
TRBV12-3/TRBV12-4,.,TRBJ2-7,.,TGTGCCAGCAGTTTTTCGGGGACTTCCTACGAGCAGTACTTC,CASSFSGTSYEQYF
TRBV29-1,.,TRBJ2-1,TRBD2,TGCAGCGCAGATAGCGGGAGGGCGCGCTCCTACAATGAGCAGTTCTTC,CSADSGRARSYNEQFF
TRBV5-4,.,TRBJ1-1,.,TGTGCCAGCAGCTTCAGGGACCTCACTGAAGCTTTCTTT,CASSFRDLTEAFF
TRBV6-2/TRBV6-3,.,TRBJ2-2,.,TGTGCCAGCAGTTACTCGAGGACCGGGGAGCTGTTTTTT,CASSYSRTGELFF
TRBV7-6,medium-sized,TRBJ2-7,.,TGTGCCAGCAGCTCTCGGGACTCCTCCTACGAGCAGTACTTC,CASSSRDSSYEQYF
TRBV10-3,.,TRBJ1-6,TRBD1,TGTGCCATCAGTGAGTCGACTACAGGGGTGGATAATTCACCCCTCCACTTT,CAISESTTGVDNSPLHF
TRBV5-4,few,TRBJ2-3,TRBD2,TGTGCCAGCAGCTTGGGGAACGGGGGGGGCACAGATACGCAGTATTTT,CASSLGNGGGTDTQYF
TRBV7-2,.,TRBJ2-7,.,TGTGCCAGCAGCTTAGCCAGACCTAGCTACGAGCAGTACTTC,CASSLARPSYEQYF